This is a list of T cell receptor beta chains from one sample in a study of radiation and T cells in renal cell carcinoma. Here immunoSEQ multiplex PCR was the method, and the copy in TCRdb shows in-frame clones only, minus some. The repertoire holds about 15,000 clones, 64% seen once, with roughly 29% in the top ten. Sample: tumor tissue, taken from a patient whose treatment included radiotherapy and nephrectomy. The receptor source for this set is a woman in her seventies with renal cell carcinoma. Both conserved end residues are part of each CDR3. The D gene is left open where the match is weak. The size of a clone is reported for some rows only, either as once, few or many, or as a class for expanded clones.

V gene,clone size,J gene,D gene,CDR3 DNA,CDR3 protein
TRBV11-1,NA,TRBJ1-5,TRBD1,TGTGCCAGCAGCATTGACAGGGGTCAGCCCCAGCATTTT,CASSIDRGQPQHF
TRBV30,once,TRBJ2-3,NA,TGTGCCTGGAGTGGAGTAGATAGGGGTACGCAGTATTTT,CAWSGVDRGTQYF
TRBV7-8,NA,TRBJ2-7,TRBD2,TGTGCCAGCAGCTTAGTATCGGGAGCGGGGTCCTACGAGCAGTACTTC,CASSLVSGAGSYEQYF
TRBV5-1,NA,TRBJ2-2,NA,TGCGCCAGCAGCTTGGAGTTCGGGAACACCGGGGAGCTGTTTTTT,CASSLEFGNTGELFF
TRBV6-6,NA,TRBJ2-3,TRBD2,TGTGCCAGCAGTTCTACTAGCGGGAGGGTGTCAGATACGCAGTATTTT,CASSSTSGRVSDTQYF
TRBV4-2,NA,TRBJ2-7,TRBD2,TGTGCCAGCAGCCGAACTAGCGGGCCCCTAGACGAGCAGTACTTC,CASSRTSGPLDEQYF
TRBV6-5,NA,TRBJ1-2,NA,TGTGCCAGCAGTTACGGGGTAGGCACTATTGGCTACACCTTC,CASSYGVGTIGYTF
TRBV18,NA,TRBJ2-1,NA,TGTGCCAGCTCCCCCGGGAGCTCCTACAATGAGCAGTTCTTC,CASSPGSSYNEQFF
TRBV9,NA,TRBJ2-1,TRBD1,TGTGCCAGCAGCGTTGAGACAGCGGACAGGCTGGGGCACAATGAGCAGTTCTTC,CASSVETADRLGHNEQFF
TRBV2,NA,TRBJ2-1,TRBD2,TGTGCCAGCAGTGGACCGGGACTAGCGACTTACAATGAGCAGTTCTTC,CASSGPGLATYNEQFF
TRBV19,NA,TRBJ1-1,NA,TGTGCCTCGTCGCTGAGGAGGGCCGCGGAAGCTTTCTTT,CASSLRRAAEAFF
TRBV9,NA,TRBJ2-1,TRBD2,TGTGCCAGCAGCGTAGTTCCAGCGGGGAACAATGAGCAGTTCTTC,CASSVVPAGNNEQFF
TRBV11-3,NA,TRBJ1-1,TRBD1,TGTGCCAGCAGCGGGGACAGGAGCGAAGCTTTCTTT,CASSGDRSEAFF
TRBV4-1,NA,TRBJ1-1,NA,TGCGCCAGCAGCCAGGGGGCATCGAACACTGAAGCTTTCTTT,CASSQGASNTEAFF
TRBV7-9,once,TRBJ2-1,NA,TGTGCCAGCAGCTTGGGAGTCTATATCGATGAGCAGTTCTTC,CASSLGVYIDEQFF
TRBV5-5,once,TRBJ2-5,TRBD1,TGTGCCAGCAGCTTACAGGGGACAGGTGGCAGGGAGACCCAGTACTTC,CASSLQGTGGRETQYF
TRBV7-3,NA,TRBJ2-2,NA,TGTGCCAGCAGCTCCACGTCGGCATTAAACACCGGGGAGCTGTTTTTT,CASSSTSALNTGELFF
TRBV7-3,NA,TRBJ2-1,TRBD1,TGTGCCAGCAGCTTAAGTAGTCAGGGGGCGCTTGGTGAGCAGTTCTTC,CASSLSSQGALGEQFF
TRBV5-1,few,TRBJ2-7,TRBD1,TGCGCCAGCAGCATGACCCAGACAGGGGGAGGGGAGCAGTACTTC,CASSMTQTGGGEQYF
TRBV29-1,NA,TRBJ2-5,TRBD2,TGCAGCGTTGAAGGGCCTAGCGGGAGGGGGGTAGAGACCCAGTACTTC,CSVEGPSGRGVETQYF
TRBV19,NA,TRBJ2-7,TRBD1,TGTGCCAGTAGTAGGACAGGCGGGTCGCTGAAAGAGCAGTACTTC,CASSRTGGSLKEQYF
TRBV7-9,NA,TRBJ2-7,NA,TGTGCCAGCACCCCGGGGCCGAGCTCCTACGAGCAGTACTTC,CASTPGPSSYEQYF
TRBV20-1,NA,TRBJ2-7,NA,TGCAGTGCAATTCGGACAGCCGAGCAGTACTTC,CSAIRTAEQYF
TRBV18,few,TRBJ2-7,NA,TGTGCCAGCAGGGGGTTCTACGAGCAGTACTTC,CASRGFYEQYF
TRBV7-2,NA,TRBJ1-2,NA,TGTGCCAGCACCCCGAGCAGTCAACACAGCCGATTCTATGGCTACACCTTC,CASTPSSQHSRFYGYTF
TRBV28,few,TRBJ1-1,NA,TGTGCCAGCAGTTTACAGGGCGCCACTGAAGCTTTCTTT,CASSLQGATEAFF
TRBV10-3,once,TRBJ2-1,TRBD2,TGTGCCATCAGTGACCCCAGCGGGAGAGGAGATGAGCAGTTCTTC,CAISDPSGRGDEQFF
TRBV9,few,TRBJ2-5,TRBD2,TGTGCCAGCAGCGGAAACCCGGGACTAGCGGGAGGTCTCCACGAGACCCAGTACTTC,CASSGNPGLAGGLHETQYF
TRBV4-2,NA,TRBJ1-4,NA,TGTGCCAGCAGCGTTCCGAAGACAACTAATGAAAAACTGTTTTTT,CASSVPKTTNEKLFF
TRBV19,NA,TRBJ1-1,NA,TGTGCCAGTAGGATTCAGGGAAGGGGCACTGAAGCTTTCTTT,CASRIQGRGTEAFF
TRBV5-5,NA,TRBJ1-1,NA,TGTGCCAGCAGCTTGGTTGGGCGTTCCACTGAAGCTTTCTTT,CASSLVGRSTEAFF
TRBV10-3,NA,TRBJ1-1,TRBD1,TGTGCCAGCAGTTACAATCGGGACAGGGTTACTGAAGCTTTCTTT,CASSYNRDRVTEAFF
TRBV2,few,TRBJ2-7,NA,TGTGCCAGCACGAGGGAATCCTACGAGCAGTACTTC,CASTRESYEQYF
TRBV7-9,NA,TRBJ2-1,TRBD1,TGTGCCAGCAGTCCGGGACAGCGAGACAATGAGCAGTTCTTC,CASSPGQRDNEQFF
TRBV6-6,NA,TRBJ1-5,NA,TGTGCCAGCAGTTACTCGACGGGGAATCAGCCCCAGCATTTT,CASSYSTGNQPQHF
TRBV11-1,NA,TRBJ1-3,NA,TGTGCCACCGCCCTGGGGGGCAGCTCCTCTGGAAACACCATATATTTT,CATALGGSSSGNTIYF
TRBV18,NA,TRBJ1-4,NA,TGTGCCAGCTCACCACTCTCGGGGCGGGAGACTGAAAAACTGTTTTTT,CASSPLSGRETEKLFF
TRBV25-1,once,TRBJ2-5,NA,TGTGCCAGCAGTGAATCTAACGGAAGGGAGACCCAGTACTTC,CASSESNGRETQYF
TRBV5-1,NA,TRBJ2-3,TRBD2,TGCGCCAGCAGCCTCAGGACTAGCGGGGGGGCCCGGGATACGCAGTATTTT,CASSLRTSGGARDTQYF
TRBV5-1,NA,TRBJ2-5,NA,TGCGCCAGCAGCCGGACCGAGCAAGAGACCCAGTACTTC,CASSRTEQETQYF
TRBV14,NA,TRBJ2-1,NA,TGTGCCAGCAGCTTAGGCTGGGACTCCCCCGAGGATGAGCAGTTCTTC,CASSLGWDSPEDEQFF
TRBV5-8,few,TRBJ1-6,NA,TGTGCCAGCAGCTTTACGGCCTCCACCCTCCACTTT,CASSFTASTLHF
TRBV6-5,NA,TRBJ1-1,NA,TGTGCCAGCAGCCGTGGACAGACTAACACTGAAGCTTTCTTT,CASSRGQTNTEAFF
TRBV27,NA,TRBJ2-1,TRBD2,TGTGCCAGCAGCCCCCGGTCTAGCGGGAGTGCTGAGCAGTTCTTC,CASSPRSSGSAEQFF
TRBV19,few,TRBJ2-2,NA,TGTGCCAGCCGAGATGGGGGGGCCAGCGGGGAGCTGTTTTTT,CASRDGGASGELFF
TRBV18,NA,TRBJ2-5,NA,TGTGCCAGCTCACCACCGGGTACGAGCTTCGGGGGTCAAGAGACCCAGTACTTC,CASSPPGTSFGGQETQYF
TRBV7-9,NA,TRBJ2-5,NA,TGTGCCAGCAGCTTAGCGCGGGCGAAATTCCAAGAGACCCAGTACTTC,CASSLARAKFQETQYF
TRBV9,NA,TRBJ2-5,TRBD1,TGTGCCAGCAGCGACAGGGGTTTGGGAGAGACCCAGTACTTC,CASSDRGLGETQYF
TRBV7-8,once,TRBJ1-1,NA,TGTGCCAGCAGCCGACGTGAAGGGGAGGGCACTGAAGCTTTCTTT,CASSRREGEGTEAFF
TRBV6-6,NA,TRBJ1-5,NA,TGTGCCATCAGTGAGGTCAGGGACGACAATCAGCCCCAGCATTTT,CAISEVRDDNQPQHF
TRBV13,few,TRBJ1-2,NA,TGTGCCAGCAGCACCCTGCAGGGGCCAAACTATGGCTACACCTTC,CASSTLQGPNYGYTF
TRBV12-5,NA,TRBJ2-1,TRBD2,TGTGCTAGTGGTGCACTAGCGGGAGTATCTAATGAGCAGTTCTTC,CASGALAGVSNEQFF
TRBV9,NA,TRBJ2-3,NA,TGTGCCAGCAGCCCCCTGGGTGGGGGACCCACAGATACGCAGTATTTT,CASSPLGGGPTDTQYF
TRBV7-2,NA,TRBJ2-1,TRBD2,TGTGCCAGCTCCGAGAGTGCTAGCGGGAGGAATGAGCAGTTCTTC,CASSESASGRNEQFF
TRBV28,NA,TRBJ1-1,NA,TGTGCCAGCAGTTACGGGGGACAAAAGCTTGAAGCTTTCTTT,CASSYGGQKLEAFF
TRBV4-1,NA,TRBJ2-3,TRBD1,TGCGCCAGCAGCCGGACACGGGGACAGCCTAGCACAGATACGCAGTATTTT,CASSRTRGQPSTDTQYF
TRBV7-2,once,TRBJ2-4,TRBD2,TGTGCCAGCACCATACTAGCGGGAGCCTTTCAGTACTTC,CASTILAGAFQYF